The source of this T cell receptor (beta chain) is a study of shared clonotypes between healthy human individuals. Overall study: A couple of women and three men aged 18 to 49 served as donors. Each donor contributed plates that comprised three CD4 naive, three CD4 memory, two CD8 naive and one CD8 memory. Study results and caveats: A few donors had around 5% of their naive CD4 clonotypes in common.

Repertoires were generated with immunoSEQ multiplex PCR, while TCRdb's copy carries only in-frame clones and drops some. Among 2.3 million or so clones listed, over 90% were seen once. With V trimmed by 0 bases and J by 0 bases, 5 bases remained unmatched. CDR3 size: 17 residues. The authors divided CD4+ cells into CD45RA+ naive and CD45RA-negative memory subsets. Worth noting for this clone: Its specificity is unknown.

The chain couples TRBV23-1 to TRBJ1-5; 7 bases align to TRBD1. TRBV23-1 is given ORF status, its function remaining uncertain. This sequence originates from a young man in good health. Some clones in this sample may be carry-over from other donors' samples. Sequencing was done on a sample of naive CD4+ T cells from PBMCs. Subset here: CD45RA+ positively selected. CDR3 loop: CASSQSKGTVSNQPQHF. The CDR3 bases are TGCGCCAGCAGTCAATCGAAAGGGACAGTTAGCAATCAGCCCCAGCATTTT.